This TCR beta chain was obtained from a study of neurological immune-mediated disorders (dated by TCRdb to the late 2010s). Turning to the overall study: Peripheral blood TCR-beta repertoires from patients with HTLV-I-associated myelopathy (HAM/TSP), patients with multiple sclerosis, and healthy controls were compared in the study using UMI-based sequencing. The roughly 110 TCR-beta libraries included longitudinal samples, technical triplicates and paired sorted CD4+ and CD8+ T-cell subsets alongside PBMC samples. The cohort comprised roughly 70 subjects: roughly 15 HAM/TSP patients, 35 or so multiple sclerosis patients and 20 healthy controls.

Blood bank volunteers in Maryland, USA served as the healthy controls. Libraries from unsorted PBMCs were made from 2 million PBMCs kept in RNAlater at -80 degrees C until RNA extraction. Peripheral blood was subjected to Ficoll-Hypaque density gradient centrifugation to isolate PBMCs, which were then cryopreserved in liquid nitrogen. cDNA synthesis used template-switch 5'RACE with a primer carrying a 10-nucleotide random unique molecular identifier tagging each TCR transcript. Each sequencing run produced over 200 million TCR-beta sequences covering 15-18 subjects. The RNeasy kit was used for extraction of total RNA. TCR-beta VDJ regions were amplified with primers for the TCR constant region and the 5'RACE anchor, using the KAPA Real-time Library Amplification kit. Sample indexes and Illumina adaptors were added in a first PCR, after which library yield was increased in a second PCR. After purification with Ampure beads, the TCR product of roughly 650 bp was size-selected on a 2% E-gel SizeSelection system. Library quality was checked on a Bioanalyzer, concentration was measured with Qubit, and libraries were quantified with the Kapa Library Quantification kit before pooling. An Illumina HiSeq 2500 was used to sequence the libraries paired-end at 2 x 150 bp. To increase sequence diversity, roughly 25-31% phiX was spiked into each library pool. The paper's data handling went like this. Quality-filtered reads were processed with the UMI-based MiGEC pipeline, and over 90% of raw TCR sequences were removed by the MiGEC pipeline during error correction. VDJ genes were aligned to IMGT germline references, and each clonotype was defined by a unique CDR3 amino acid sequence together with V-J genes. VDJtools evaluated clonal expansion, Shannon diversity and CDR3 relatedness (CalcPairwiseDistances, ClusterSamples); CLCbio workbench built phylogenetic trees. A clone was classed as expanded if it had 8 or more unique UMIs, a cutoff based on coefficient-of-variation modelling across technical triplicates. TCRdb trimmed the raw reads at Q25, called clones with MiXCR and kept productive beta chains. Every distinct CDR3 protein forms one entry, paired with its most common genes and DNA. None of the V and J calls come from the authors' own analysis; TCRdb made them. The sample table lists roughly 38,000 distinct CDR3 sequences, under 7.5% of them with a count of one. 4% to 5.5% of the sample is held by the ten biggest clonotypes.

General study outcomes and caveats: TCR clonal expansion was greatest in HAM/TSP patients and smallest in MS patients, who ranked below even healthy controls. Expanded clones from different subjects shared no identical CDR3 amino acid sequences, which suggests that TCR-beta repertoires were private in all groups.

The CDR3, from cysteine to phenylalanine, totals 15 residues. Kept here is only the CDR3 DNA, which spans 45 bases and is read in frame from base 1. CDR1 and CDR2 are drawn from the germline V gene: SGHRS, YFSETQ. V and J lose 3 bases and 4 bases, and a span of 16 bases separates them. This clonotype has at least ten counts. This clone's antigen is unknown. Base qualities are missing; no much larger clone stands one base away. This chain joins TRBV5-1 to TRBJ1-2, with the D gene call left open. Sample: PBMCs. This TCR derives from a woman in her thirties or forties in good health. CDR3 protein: CASSSIPRSGYGYTF. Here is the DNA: TGCGCCAGCAGCTCAATCCCCAGGTCAGGCTATGGCTACACCTTC.